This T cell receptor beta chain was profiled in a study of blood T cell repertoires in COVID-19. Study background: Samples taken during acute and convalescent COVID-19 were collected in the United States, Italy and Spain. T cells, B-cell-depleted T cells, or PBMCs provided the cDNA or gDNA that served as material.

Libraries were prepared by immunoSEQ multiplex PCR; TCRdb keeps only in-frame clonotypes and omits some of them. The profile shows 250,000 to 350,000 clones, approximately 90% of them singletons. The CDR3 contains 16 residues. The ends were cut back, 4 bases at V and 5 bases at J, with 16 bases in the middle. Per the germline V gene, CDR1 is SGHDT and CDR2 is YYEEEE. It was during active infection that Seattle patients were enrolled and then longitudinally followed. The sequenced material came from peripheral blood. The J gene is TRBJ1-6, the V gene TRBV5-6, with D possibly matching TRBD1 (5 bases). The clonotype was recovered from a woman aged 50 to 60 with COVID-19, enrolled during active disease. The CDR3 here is CASSEWNRLHNSPLHF. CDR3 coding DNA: TGTGCCAGCAGCGAATGGAACAGGCTCCATAATTCACCCCTCCACTTT.